Below, one T cell receptor beta chain is given with its context. The data stem from a study of blood T cell repertoires in COVID-19. At the level of the study: PBMCs, B-cell-depleted T cells, or T cells provided the cDNA or gDNA that made up the material.

The CDR3 has 16 residues. Germline CDR1 SGDLS, CDR2 YYNGEE. Trimming cost V 3 bases and J 3 bases, with 16 bases left between them. Repertoires were generated with immunoSEQ multiplex PCR, while TCRdb's copy carries only in-frame clones and drops some. The sample records around 35,000 clones, around 85% being singletons. The clonotype was recovered from a man in his 70s with COVID-19, enrolled during active disease. Sequenced sample: peripheral blood. The chain combines TRBV9 with TRBJ1-3; possible D gene TRBD1, 6 bases. The CDR3 spells CASSALLGADGNTIYF. The CDR3 region has the DNA TGTGCCAGCAGCGCCCTCCTGGGGGCGGATGGAAACACCATATATTTT.